The clone carrying this TCR beta chain was observed once. The cohort comprised adults aged roughly 18 to 100 years residing in about 25 US areas. Participants' reported clinical history set cohort assignment. A case of COVID-19 had been met by exposed participants within 2 weeks before study entry. Repertoires were generated with immunoSEQ multiplex PCR, while TCRdb's copy carries only in-frame clones and drops some. Seen here are about 220,000 clones, roughly four fifths observed once, and the top ten hold 3.6%. The record originates from a study of blood T cell repertoires in COVID-19. Background on the study: Samples came from the United States, Italy and Spain, spanning acute and convalescent COVID-19.

The V gene end was trimmed by 2 bases and the J gene end by 5 bases; junction bases not matched to a gene: 6. This CDR3 has 15 amino acids. Per germline, CDR1 MDHEN and CDR2 SYDVKM. The rearrangement links TRBV28 to TRBJ1-2, with TRBD1 identical over 9 bases. The sample was PBMCs or T cells enriched from blood (not recorded which). The receptor comes from a woman aged 40 to 50 who had been exposed to COVID-19. CDR3 in DNA: TGTGCCAGCAGTTTACCCCCGACAGGGGGGTATGGCTACACCTTC. Its protein is CASSLPPTGGYGYTF.